This paragraph reports one T cell receptor (beta chain). Its target antigen remains unknown. Nothing much larger sits one base from this clone, and base qualities are not available. The immunoSEQ Assay, a bias-controlled multiplex PCR, was used to amplify TCRbeta CDR3 regions from genomic DNA. Regarding the original processing steps: Within the assay, amplification of reference gene primers was used to estimate how many nucleated cells each sample contained. To quantify the absolute abundance of each unique TCRbeta CDR3 rearrangement, sequence reads were collapsed and filtered. For each sample, productive Simpson clonality was calculated as the square root of Simpson's diversity index across productive rearrangements. TCRdb took over this immuneACCESS table, retaining in-frame rearrangements with V and J assigned. Such tables are incomplete; in checked studies, under half of the missing clones stem from an unresolved V gene, and the remainder is unexplained. That table gives V, J and clone size, and the DNA gave D and trimming. The sample includes 150,000 to 200,000 clones, with approximately 86% observed a single time. The top ten clonotypes cover just under 25% of the sample.

The V end loses 6 bases and the J end loses 5 bases, and a stretch of 22 bases separates them. Reading from cysteine to phenylalanine, the CDR3 counts 16 amino acids. Solely the CDR3 DNA is kept, with 48 bases framed from the first base. Based on the germline V gene (reference sequence), the CDR1 and CDR2 sequences are MNHNY and SVGAGI. Participants in the prospective study were aged roughly 18 to 89 years, lived in about two dozen United States geographic areas, and enrolled through a virtual design. To assign participants to cohorts, the prospective study relied on clinical history that participants themselves reported in a screening survey and a study questionnaire. Each participant in the prospective study had whole blood, serum and a nasopharyngeal or oropharyngeal swab collected by mobile phlebotomists. Prospective study participants could optionally give additional blood draws and questionnaires over an approximately 2-month period. Prospective study blood samples were shipped either frozen or at room temperature before DNA extraction.

This sample was taken from a study of blood T cell repertoires in COVID-19 (dated by TCRdb to the early 2020s). For the study in its entirety: For ImmuneRACE Cohort 3, a participant was defined as recovered based on two consecutive negative NP/OP PCR tests, clearance by a healthcare professional, or resolution of symptoms. Samples were obtained from the ongoing ImmuneRACE study (first 160 participants) and from about 1,300 subjects provided by 6 global collaborators. Where available, HLA class I and class II types were taken from metadata supplied by the sample provider and were not determined by assay-based typing. The collaborator samples originated in the United States, Italy and Spain and spanned the acute and convalescent phases of COVID-19. The repertoires were made available in a free public database intended to serve as a resource for research on the immune response to SARS-CoV-2. A de-identified subject ID, COVID-19 status, age in years and sex were almost always included in the sample metadata. The dataset comprised deeply sampled blood TCRbeta repertoires from subjects exposed to, actively infected with, or recovered from COVID-19. The prospective study material was composed of cDNA or gDNA derived from T cells, B-cell-depleted T cells, or PBMCs. Overall results and qualifications from the work: The quantity of clinical and demographic metadata differed by source and by participant and was supplied without curation.

The sequence joins TRBV6-6 to TRBJ1-2, with TRBD1 tentatively as D gene (5 bases match). The sequencing sample was made of PBMCs or T cells enriched from blood (not recorded which). This clonotype originated in a woman aged 40-49 years in a cohort exposed to, infected with or recovered from COVID-19 (not recorded which). The nucleotide sequence reads TGTGCCAGCAGCACCCCAGAGGACATTTTGTCTTATGGCTACACCTTC. Its translation reads: CASSTPEDILSYGYTF.